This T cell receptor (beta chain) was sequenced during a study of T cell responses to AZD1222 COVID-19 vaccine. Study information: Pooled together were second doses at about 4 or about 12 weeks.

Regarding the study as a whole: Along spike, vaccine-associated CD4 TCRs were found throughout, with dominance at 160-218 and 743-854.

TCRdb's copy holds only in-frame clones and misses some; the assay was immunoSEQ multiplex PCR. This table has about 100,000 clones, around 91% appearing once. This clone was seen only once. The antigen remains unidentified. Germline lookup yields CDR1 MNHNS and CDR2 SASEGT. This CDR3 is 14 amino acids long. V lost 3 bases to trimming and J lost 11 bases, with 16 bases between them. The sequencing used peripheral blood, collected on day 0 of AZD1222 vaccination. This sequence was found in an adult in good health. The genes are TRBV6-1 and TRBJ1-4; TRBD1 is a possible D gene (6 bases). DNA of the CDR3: TGTGCCAGCAGTGAGATCAGGGGAGGTGGGAAACTGTTTTTT. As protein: CASSEIRGGGKLFF.